This T cell receptor beta chain was obtained from a study of regulatory T cells in long-lasting Graves disease. CDR3 regions were amplified by Arm-PCR using iRepertoire HTBI primers to build TCR beta libraries. TCRdb analysed the multiplex PCR reads with MiXCR anew, one entry per CDR3 protein. The table records approximately 350,000 distinct CDR3 sequences, over 15% of them present only once. Time point meaning: newly diagnosed GD, antithyroid drugs for less than 3 months. RNA from PBMCs was the source of the TCR library. This clonotype was seen ten or more times. Antigen specificity is unknown. General study results and limits: Persistent-disease Graves' patients showed less TCR diversity than new cases. Those with persistent disease had in common more public clonotypes (about 3,000) than new patients (about 970).

The same data also contributed to another study, on T cells in Graves' hyperthyroidism and ophthalmopathy. That report adds: Researchers ran a first-round RT-PCR on the TCR CDR3 using the HTBI primer set. The model identified upcoming ophthalmopathy a median approximately six months ahead of onset.

Sequenced here: peripheral blood mononuclear cells (PBMCs), sampled at new diagnosis, from a patient treated with antithyroid drugs. This receptor was identified in a man in his forties or fifties with Graves disease.

CDR3 coding DNA: TGTGCCAGCAGCCTCCGGGACACCGGAAACACCATATATTTT. Encoded protein: CASSLRDTGNTIYF. The V call is TRBV3-1, the J call TRBJ1-3; weak D call: TRBD1 (6 bases). The CDR3 length is 14 residues. Trimming took off 4 bases at V and 4 bases at J, with 11 bases between the two ends. Germline CDR1 LGHDT, CDR2 YNNKEL (reference sequence). The full variable domain, with the rest looked up from reference TRBV3-1 and TRBJ1-3, is DTAVSQTPKYLVTQMGNDKSIKCEQNLGHDTMYWYKQDSKKFLKIMFSYNNKELIINETVPNRFSPKSPDKAHLNLHINSLELGDSAVYFCASSLRDTGNTIYFGEGSWLTVV.